The T cell receptor (beta chain) under discussion was sequenced for a study of OX40 agonist ivuxolimab in advanced cancers. Study at large: Three patients, one with hepatocellular carcinoma and two with cutaneous melanoma, achieved partial responses. General study points: At 0.1 to 3.0 mg/kg and by week 6, clonal expansion occurred in CD4+ and CD8+ blood T cells.

As concerns this clone: Its cognate antigen is unknown.

Anyone with autoimmune disease history or systemic immunosuppression was excluded. CDR1 is SGHNT and CDR2 is YYREEE in the germline V gene (reference sequence). Unmatched junction bases numbered 10, after V lost 6 bases and J lost 4 bases. The CDR3 consists of 16 residues. Libraries were prepared by immunoSEQ multiplex PCR; TCRdb keeps only in-frame clonotypes and omits some of them. The sample carries about 79,000 clones, roughly 88% recorded once. The V and J genes are TRBV5-4 and TRBJ2-1; 10 nucleotides line up with TRBD2. This clonotype was sampled from an adult with an advanced solid tumor such as melanoma, head and neck, liver or kidney cancer. The sample consisted of CD4+ or CD8+ T cells sorted from blood, taken in a trial of the OX40 agonist ivuxolimab. CDR3 sequence reads: CASIYERGGAYNEQFF. CDR3 DNA sequence: TGTGCCAGCATCTACGAGCGGGGGGGTGCTTACAATGAGCAGTTCTTC.